This passage covers 21 T cell receptor beta chains from one sample sequenced in a study of blood T cell repertoires in COVID-19. The protocol was immunoSEQ multiplex PCR, while the TCRdb copy is restricted to in-frame clones and leaves out a portion. The repertoire holds about 140,000 clones, with approximately 88% as singletons. What was sequenced was peripheral blood. These receptors were obtained from a woman aged 45-60 years with acute or convalescent COVID-19.

The V call is TRBV27, the J call TRBJ2-1; D perhaps matches TRBD1 (6 bases). This CDR3 has 17 amino acids. Germline V gene data show CDR1 as MNHEY and CDR2 as SMNVEV (reference sequence). The V end lost 2 bases, the J end lost 0 bases, and 14 bases lay between the germline ends. The DNA for the CDR3 is TGTGCCAGCAGTTTAACGGGACACTTGAGCTCCTACAATGAGCAGTTCTTC. Amino acid sequence: CASSLTGHLSSYNEQFF.

The gene calls are TRBV20-1 and TRBJ1-5; D call uncertain. Between the trimmed V and J ends, which lost 3 bases and 7 bases, there was a span of 13 bases. There are 13 residues in the CDR3. CDR1 is DFQATT and CDR2 is SNEGSKA in the germline V gene (reference sequence). The CDR3 loop reads CSASPAAGQPQHF. In DNA form, the CDR3 reads TGCAGTGCTAGTCCGGCCGCGGGACAGCCCCAGCATTTT.

V and J are TRBV6-5 and TRBJ1-5; the D gene is possibly TRBD1 (5 bases). V lost 3 bases, J lost 2 bases, and 14 bases lay in between. CDR3 length equals 16 residues. Germline values: CDR1 MNHEY, CDR2 SVGAGI. Written as DNA, the CDR3 is TGTGCCAGCAGTTATAGGGGAGGAGCCGGCAATCAGCCCCAGCATTTT. This codes for CASSYRGGAGNQPQHF.

The chain links TRBV29-1 to TRBJ2-2; a weak D match, TRBD2 (7 bases). CDR3 length: 14 amino acids. The germline CDR1 and CDR2 sequences are SQVTM and ANQGSEA. Trimming cost V 4 bases and J 3 bases, with 12 bases left between them. The CDR3 DNA follows: TGCAGCGTTGGCGGGGGCCGAGACACCGGGGAGCTGTTTTTT. This gives the protein CSVGGGRDTGELFF.

This clone was recorded only once. This rearrangement joins TRBV18 to TRBJ1-2, with unresolved D. The V end lost 3 bases, the J end lost 0 bases, and 14 bases lay between the germline ends. This CDR3 region has 16 residues. Germline lookup yields CDR1 KGHSH and CDR2 LQKENI. CDR3 loop: CASSPLSGQPNYGYTF. The CDR3 DNA follows: TGTGCCAGCTCACCTCTGTCTGGGCAGCCTAACTATGGCTACACCTTC.

This chain joins TRBV27 and TRBJ2-7; 9 bases map to TRBD2. V was pared by 5 bases and J by 4 bases, with 9 bases of the junction left unmatched. CDR3 size: 15 residues. In germline, CDR1 is MNHEY, CDR2 SMNVEV (reference sequence). CDR3 region: CASSALLAGLYEQYF. DNA of the CDR3: TGTGCCAGCAGTGCCCTTCTAGCGGGATTATACGAGCAGTACTTC.

J is TRBJ1-1 and V is TRBV6-5; D is ambiguous. V dropped 0 bases and J dropped 3 bases, with 11 bases sitting between them. The length of the CDR3 is 15 residues. Germline V gene sequence: CDR1 MNHEY, CDR2 SVGAGI. CDR3 residues: CASSYSVGDDTEAFF. The CDR3, as DNA: TGTGCCAGCAGTTACTCCGTCGGGGATGACACTGAAGCTTTCTTT.

The rearrangement uses TRBV11-3 and TRBJ1-5, with TRBD1 matching 9 bases. V lost 4 bases and J lost 16; bases outside the gene matches: 5. The CDR3 contains 11 residues. Looked up from germline, CDR1 is SGHNT and CDR2 is YENEEA. The CDR3: CASSCQDRGHF. The CDR3 DNA follows: TGTGCCAGCAGCTGCCAGGACAGGGGACATTTT.

The rearrangement joins TRBV7-8 to TRBJ2-5; D is unresolved. V shed 5 bases and J shed 5 bases, with 21 bases lying between them. CDR1 is SGHVS, CDR2 FQNEAQ, per germline. The length of the CDR3 is 16 residues. In nucleotides, the CDR3 is TGTGCCAGCAGCCGAAATCCGGCAGGCGAAAGGGAGACCCAGTACTTC. Amino acid sequence: CASSRNPAGERETQYF.

This chain uses TRBV3-1 (or the pseudogene TRBV3-2) with TRBJ1-5; no clear D gene. Germline CDR1 LGHDT, CDR2 YNNKEL (reference sequence). The CDR3 is made up of 14 amino acids. The ends were cut back, 2 bases at V and 5 bases at J, with 10 bases in the middle. This CDR3 reads CASSQSMGDQPQHF. CDR3 DNA sequence: TGTGCCAGCAGCCAAAGCATGGGAGATCAGCCCCAGCATTTT.

The chain couples TRBV5-1 to TRBJ1-6; D remains unclear. CDR1 and CDR2 from the germline V gene are SGHRS and YFSETQ. The CDR3 consists of 14 residues. V was cut by 0 bases and J by 5 bases, with 6 bases left in between. In DNA form, the CDR3 reads TGCGCCAGCAGCTTGGCGCAGAATAATTCACCCCTCCACTTT. This translates into CASSLAQNNSPLHF. Combining the CDR3 with reference TRBV5-1 and TRBJ1-6 gives the whole variable domain KAGVTQTPRYLIKTRGQQVTLSCSPISGHRSVSWYQQTPGQGLQFLFEYFSETQRNKGNFPGRFSGRQFSNSRSEMNVSTLELGDSALYLCASSLAQNNSPLHFGNGTRLTVT.

The chain employs TRBV27 and TRBJ2-1; no reliable D call. Trimming took 3 bases from V and 0 from J, leaving 9 bases between them. The CDR3 totals 15 residues. CDR1 and CDR2 (germline): MNHEY, SMNVEV (reference sequence). Written as DNA, the CDR3 is TGTGCCAGCAGTTTGGCGGCCAGCTCCTACAATGAGCAGTTCTTC. This encodes CASSLAASSYNEQFF.

This rearrangement joins TRBV5-4 to TRBJ2-1, with D tentatively TRBD2 (6 bases). This CDR3 has 15 residues. V lost 4 bases to trimming and J lost 10 bases, with 21 bases between them. The germline V gene encodes CDR1 SGHNT and CDR2 YYREEE (reference sequence). CDR3 loop: CASSGSGTHNGEQFF. Here the CDR3 DNA reads TGTGCCAGCAGCGGATCCGGGACTCATAATGGGGAGCAGTTCTTC.

The chain has TRBV6-5 and TRBJ2-7; D might be TRBD2 (5 bases). This CDR3 has 15 residues. The germline V and J ends were trimmed by 0 bases and 3 bases, with 12 bases remaining between them. Germline values: CDR1 MNHEY, CDR2 SVGAGI. The CDR3 coding sequence is TGTGCCAGCAGTTACTCAGCGGCAATGGGCTACGAGCAGTACTTC. It translates to CASSYSAAMGYEQYF.

V gene TRBV29-1 combines with J gene TRBJ1-4, with D perhaps TRBD1 (6 bases). The CDR3 covers 15 residues. Germline V gene sequence: CDR1 SQVTM, CDR2 ANQGSEA. V was pared by 6 bases and J by 7 bases, with 21 bases between. DNA for the CDR3: TGCAGCGTCCACAACCCGGACAGTCTTCCTGAAAAACTGTTTTTT. This encodes CSVHNPDSLPEKLFF.

The rearrangement uses TRBV5-1 and TRBJ1-1, with TRBD1 identical over 8 bases. V shed 4 bases and J 4 bases; nucleotides not matched to a gene: 9. This CDR3 region has 15 residues. The V gene's germline CDR1 is SGHRS and CDR2 YFSETQ. The CDR3 loop reads CASSGTTGVGTEAFF. In DNA, the CDR3 is TGCGCCAGCAGCGGAACGACAGGGGTCGGCACTGAAGCTTTCTTT. The full variable domain, rest sourced from reference TRBV5-1 and TRBJ1-1, is KAGVTQTPRYLIKTRGQQVTLSCSPISGHRSVSWYQQTPGQGLQFLFEYFSETQRNKGNFPGRFSGRQFSNSRSEMNVSTLELGDSALYLCASSGTTGVGTEAFFGQGTRLTVV.

The chain joins TRBV5-1 to TRBJ1-1; D unclear. Germline-derived CDR1 and CDR2 are SGHRS and YFSETQ. CDR3 length equals 14 residues. Trimming took off 0 bases at V and 6 bases at J, with 12 bases between the two ends. The CDR3 nucleotides are TGCGCCAGCAGCTTGGGTGCGGGTACCCCTGAAGCTTTCTTT. Amino acids: CASSLGAGTPEAFF.

The chain employs TRBV19 and TRBJ2-6, with TRBD1 matching over 8 bases. The J segment lost 1 base and the V segment lost 5 bases, leaving 7 bases of the junction unmatched. This CDR3 spans 17 amino acids. Germline CDR1 is LNHDA and CDR2 is SQIVND (reference sequence). The CDR3 DNA reads as TGTGCCAGTAGTCTCGGACAGGGTAGATCTGGGGCCAACGTCCTGACTTTC. This codes for CASSLGQGRSGANVLTF. The variable domain in full, completed from reference TRBV19 and TRBJ2-6, reads DGGITQSPKYLFRKEGQNVTLSCEQNLNHDAMYWYRQDPGQGLRLIYYSQIVNDFQKGDIAEGYSVSREKKESFPLTVTSAQKNPTAFYLCASSLGQGRSGANVLTFGAGSRLTVL.

Comments on this clone: Other DNA variants within this sample encode the same CDR3. J is TRBJ1-2 and V is TRBV27, with D perhaps matching TRBD1 (5 bases). Germline lookup yields CDR1 MNHEY and CDR2 SMNVEV (reference sequence). The CDR3 consists of 13 residues. Trimming removed 2 bases from V and 4 bases from J, with 8 bases in between. The chain's CDR3 is CASSLSQGYGYTF. The CDR3, as DNA: TGTGCCAGCAGTTTAAGCCAGGGCTATGGCTACACCTTC.

This sequence joins TRBV3-1 (or the pseudogene TRBV3-2) and TRBJ2-1; unclear D gene. Trimming removed 4 bases from V and 7 bases from J, with 8 bases in between. Germline CDR1 is LGHDT and CDR2 is YNNKEL (reference sequence). CDR3 length: 12 residues. The CDR3 DNA is TGTGCCAGCAGCCTGCCAGCGAATGAGCAGTTCTTC. This sequence encodes CASSLPANEQFF.

This chain connects TRBV19 to TRBJ1-4, with D perhaps TRBD1 (5 bases). Germline assignment: CDR1 LNHDA and CDR2 SQIVND (reference sequence). Trimming cost V 6 bases and J 8 bases, with 16 bases left between them. CDR3 length equals 14 residues. The CDR3 sequence is CASSYGQFGEKLFF. As DNA, the CDR3 is TGTGCCAGTAGCTACGGACAATTCGGGGAAAAACTGTTTTTT.